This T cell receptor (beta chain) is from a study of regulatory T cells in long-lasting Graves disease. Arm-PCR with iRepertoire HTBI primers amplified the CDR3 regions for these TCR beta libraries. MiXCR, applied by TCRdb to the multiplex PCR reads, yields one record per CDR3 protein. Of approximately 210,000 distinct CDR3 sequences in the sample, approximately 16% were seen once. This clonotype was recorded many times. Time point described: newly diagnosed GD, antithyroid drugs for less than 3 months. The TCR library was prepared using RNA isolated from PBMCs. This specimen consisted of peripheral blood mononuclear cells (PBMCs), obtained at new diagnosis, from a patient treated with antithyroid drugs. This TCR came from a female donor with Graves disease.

CDR3 DNA sequence: TGCAGTGCTAGAGATCCCGGGACAGATACGCAGTATTTT. Translating gives CSARDPGTDTQYF. This chain connects TRBV20-1 to TRBJ2-3, with unresolved D. The CDR3 spans 13 residues. Looked up from germline, CDR1 is DFQATT and CDR2 is SNEGSKA (reference sequence). V lost 0 bases to trimming and J lost 3 bases, with 7 bases between them.